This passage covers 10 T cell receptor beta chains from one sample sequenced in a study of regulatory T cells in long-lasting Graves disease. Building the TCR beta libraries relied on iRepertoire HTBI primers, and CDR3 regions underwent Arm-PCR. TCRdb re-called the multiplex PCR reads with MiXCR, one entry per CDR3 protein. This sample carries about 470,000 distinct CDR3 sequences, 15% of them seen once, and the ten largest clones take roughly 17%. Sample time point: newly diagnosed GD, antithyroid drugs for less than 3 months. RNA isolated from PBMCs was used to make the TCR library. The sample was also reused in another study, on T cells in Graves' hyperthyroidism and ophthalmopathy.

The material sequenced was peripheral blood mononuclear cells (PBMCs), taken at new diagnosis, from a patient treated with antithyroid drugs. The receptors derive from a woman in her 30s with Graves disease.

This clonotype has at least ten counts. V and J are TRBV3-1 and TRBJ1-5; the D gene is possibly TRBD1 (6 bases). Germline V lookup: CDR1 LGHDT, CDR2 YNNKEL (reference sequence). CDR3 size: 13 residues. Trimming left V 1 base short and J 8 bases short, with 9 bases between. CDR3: CASSQGQAEPQHF. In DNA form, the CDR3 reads TGTGCCAGCAGCCAAGGACAGGCTGAGCCCCAGCATTTT.

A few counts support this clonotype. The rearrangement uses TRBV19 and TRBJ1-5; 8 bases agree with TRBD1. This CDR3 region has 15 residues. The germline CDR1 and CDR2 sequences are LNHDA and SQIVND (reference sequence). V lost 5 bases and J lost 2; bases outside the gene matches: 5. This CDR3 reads CASSSPTGGNQPQHF. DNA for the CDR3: TGTGCCAGTAGTTCCCCGACAGGGGGCAATCAGCCCCAGCATTTT. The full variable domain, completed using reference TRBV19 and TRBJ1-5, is DGGITQSPKYLFRKEGQNVTLSCEQNLNHDAMYWYRQDPGQGLRLIYYSQIVNDFQKGDIAEGYSVSREKKESFPLTVTSAQKNPTAFYLCASSSPTGGNQPQHFGDGTRLSIL.

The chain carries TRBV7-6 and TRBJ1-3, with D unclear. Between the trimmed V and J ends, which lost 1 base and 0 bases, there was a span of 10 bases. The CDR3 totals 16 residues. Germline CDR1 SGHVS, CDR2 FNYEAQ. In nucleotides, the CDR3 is TGTGCCAGCAGCTTAGTTGTCGCCCCCTCTGGAAACACCATATATTTT. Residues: CASSLVVAPSGNTIYF.

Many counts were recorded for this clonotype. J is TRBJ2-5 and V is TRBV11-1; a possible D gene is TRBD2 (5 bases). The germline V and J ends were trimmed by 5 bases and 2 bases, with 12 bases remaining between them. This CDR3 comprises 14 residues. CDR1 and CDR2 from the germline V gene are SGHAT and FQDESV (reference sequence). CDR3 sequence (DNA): TGTGCCAGCAGCCCCCCCGGGGAACAAGAGACCCAGTACTTC. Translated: CASSPPGEQETQYF.

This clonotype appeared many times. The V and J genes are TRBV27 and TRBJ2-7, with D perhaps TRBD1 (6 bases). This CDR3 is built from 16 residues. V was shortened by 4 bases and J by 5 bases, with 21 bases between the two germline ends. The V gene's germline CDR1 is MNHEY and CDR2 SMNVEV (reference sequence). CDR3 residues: CASSSHRRLTGNEQYF. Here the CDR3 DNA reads TGTGCCAGCAGTTCACACAGACGCCTAACAGGGAACGAGCAGTACTTC.

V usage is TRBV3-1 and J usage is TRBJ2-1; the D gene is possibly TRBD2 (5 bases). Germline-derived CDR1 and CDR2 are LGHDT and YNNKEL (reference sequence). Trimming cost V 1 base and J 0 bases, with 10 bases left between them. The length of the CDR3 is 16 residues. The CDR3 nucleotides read TGTGCCAGCAGCCAAGGTGGCGGGTCCTCCTACAATGAGCAGTTCTTC. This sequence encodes CASSQGGGSSYNEQFF.

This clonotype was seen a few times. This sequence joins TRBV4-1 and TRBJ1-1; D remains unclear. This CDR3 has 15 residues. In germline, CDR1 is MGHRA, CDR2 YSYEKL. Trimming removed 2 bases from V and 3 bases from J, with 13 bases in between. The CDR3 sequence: CASSQPRSGHTEAFF. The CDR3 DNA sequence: TGCGCCAGCAGCCAACCCCGATCGGGCCACACTGAAGCTTTCTTT.

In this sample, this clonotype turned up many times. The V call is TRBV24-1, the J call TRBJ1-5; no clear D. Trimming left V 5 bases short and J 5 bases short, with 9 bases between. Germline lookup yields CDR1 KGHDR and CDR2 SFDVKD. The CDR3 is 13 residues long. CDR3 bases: TGTGCCACCAGTGCTCGGGTTGATCAGCCCCAGCATTTT. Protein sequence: CATSARVDQPQHF.

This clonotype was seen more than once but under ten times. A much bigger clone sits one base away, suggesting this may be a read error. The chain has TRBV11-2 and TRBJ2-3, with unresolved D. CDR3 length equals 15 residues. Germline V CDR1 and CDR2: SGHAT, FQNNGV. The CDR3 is CTSSQGPVSTDTQYF. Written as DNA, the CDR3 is TGTACCAGCAGCCAAGGGCCGGTTAGCACAGATACGCAGTATTTT.

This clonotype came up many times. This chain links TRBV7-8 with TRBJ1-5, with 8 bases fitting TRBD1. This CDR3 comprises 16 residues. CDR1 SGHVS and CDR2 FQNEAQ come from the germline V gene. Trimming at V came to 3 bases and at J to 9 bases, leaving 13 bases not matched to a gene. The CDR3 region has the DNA TGTGCCAGCAGCTTCAGAGGGGACAGGTTCATCCCGCCCCAGCATTTT. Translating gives CASSFRGDRFIPPQHF.